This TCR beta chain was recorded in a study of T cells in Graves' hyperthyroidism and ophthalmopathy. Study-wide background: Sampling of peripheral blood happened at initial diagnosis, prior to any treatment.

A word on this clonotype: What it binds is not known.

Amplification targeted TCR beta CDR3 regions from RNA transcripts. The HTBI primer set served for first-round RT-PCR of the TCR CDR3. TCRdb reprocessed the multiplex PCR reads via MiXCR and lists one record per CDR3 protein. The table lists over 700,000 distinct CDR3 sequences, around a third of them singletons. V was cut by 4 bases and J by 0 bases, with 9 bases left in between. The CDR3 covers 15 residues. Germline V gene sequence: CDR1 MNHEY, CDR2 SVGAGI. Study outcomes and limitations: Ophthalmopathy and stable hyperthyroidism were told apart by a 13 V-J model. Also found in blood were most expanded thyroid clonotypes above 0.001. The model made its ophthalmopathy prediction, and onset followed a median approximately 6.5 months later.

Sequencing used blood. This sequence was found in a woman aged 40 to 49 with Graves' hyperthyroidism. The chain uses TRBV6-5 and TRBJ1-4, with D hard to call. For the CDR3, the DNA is TGTGCCAGCAGTTCCTCACATGCAACTAATGAAAAACTGTTTTTT. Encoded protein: CASSSSHATNEKLFF.